This T cell receptor beta chain was identified in a study of T cells in Graves' hyperthyroidism and ophthalmopathy. Study results and limitations: A model using 13 V-J features told ophthalmopathy apart from stable hyperthyroidism.

In germline, CDR1 is SGHTA, CDR2 FQGNSA. This CDR3 is 14 amino acids long. Germline trimming cut 2 bases from V and 5 bases from J; bases unmatched to any gene: 5. Researchers amplified the TCR beta CDR3 regions from RNA transcripts. HTBI primers were employed in a first-round RT-PCR of the TCR CDR3. TCRdb processed the multiplex PCR reads anew with MiXCR; each CDR3 protein has one entry. The table records 450,000 to 700,000 distinct CDR3 sequences, around 46% of them present only once. This clonotype was counted a single time. Its antigen is currently unknown. This chain uses TRBV7-2 with TRBJ2-5, with 7 bases that match TRBD2. The sequenced sample consisted of peripheral blood or thyroid tissue (not recorded which). The sequence was obtained from an adult woman with Graves' disease, either hyperthyroidism or ophthalmopathy (not recorded which). The chain's CDR3 is CASSLSWGGETQYF. DNA of the CDR3: TGTGCCAGCAGCTTATCATGGGGGGGGGAGACCCAGTACTTC.